This T cell receptor (beta chain) was observed in a study of T cells in Graves' hyperthyroidism and ophthalmopathy. Study details: Peripheral blood was acquired at first diagnosis, ahead of any therapy whatsoever.

From RNA transcripts, TCR beta CDR3 regions were amplified. Using the HTBI primer set, a first-round RT-PCR was run on the TCR CDR3. TCRdb processed the multiplex PCR reads anew with MiXCR; each CDR3 protein has one entry. The table has over 700,000 distinct CDR3 sequences, about 17% seen once. V was clipped by 5 bases and J by 0 bases, with 16 bases between them. CDR1 is MGHRA, CDR2 YSYEKL, per germline. The CDR3 length is 16 residues. The sequenced sample consisted of blood. The V call is TRBV4-1, the J call TRBJ1-1, with a possible D match to TRBD1 (5 bases). This clonotype was obtained from a woman between 50 and 59 years old with Graves' hyperthyroidism that later progressed to Graves' ophthalmopathy. CDR3 region: CASSSGGGVVNTEAFF. CDR3 in DNA: TGCGCCAGCAGCTCGGGGGGGGGGGTTGTGAACACTGAAGCTTTCTTT.